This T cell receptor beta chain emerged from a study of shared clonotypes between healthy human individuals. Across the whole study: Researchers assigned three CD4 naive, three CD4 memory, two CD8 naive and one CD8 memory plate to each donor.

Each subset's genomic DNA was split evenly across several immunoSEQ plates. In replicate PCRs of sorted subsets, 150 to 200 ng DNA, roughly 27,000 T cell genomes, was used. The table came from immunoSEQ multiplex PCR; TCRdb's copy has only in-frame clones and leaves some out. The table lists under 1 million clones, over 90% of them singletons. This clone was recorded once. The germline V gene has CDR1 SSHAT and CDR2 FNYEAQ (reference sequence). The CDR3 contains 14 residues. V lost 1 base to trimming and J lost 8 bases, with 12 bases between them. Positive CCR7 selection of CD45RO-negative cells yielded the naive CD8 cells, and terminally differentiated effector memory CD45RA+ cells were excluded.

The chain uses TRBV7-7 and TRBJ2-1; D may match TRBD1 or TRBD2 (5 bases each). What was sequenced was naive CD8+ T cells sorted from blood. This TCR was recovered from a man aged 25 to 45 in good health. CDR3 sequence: CASSLDPGSDEQFF. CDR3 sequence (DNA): TGTGCCAGCAGCTTAGATCCAGGGAGCGATGAGCAGTTCTTC. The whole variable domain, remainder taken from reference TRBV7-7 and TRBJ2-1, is GAGVSQSPRYKVTKRGQDVTLRCDPISSHATLYWYQQALGQGPEFLTYFNYEAQPDKSGLPSDRFSAERPEGSISTLTIQRTEQRDSAMYRCASSLDPGSDEQFFGPGTRLTVL.